This section outlines one T cell receptor beta chain sequence together with its context. Its antigen remains unidentified. This entry is derived from a study of identical twins. Regarding the study as a whole: Where out-of-frame alpha sequences were twin-shared, they showed excess low generation probability.

TCRdb ran MiXCR on the 5' RACE reads and lists one entry per CDR3 protein. The sample has some 500,000 distinct CDR3 sequences, roughly 9.9% seen once. The sample was also linked to a second study, of yellow fever vaccine responses in identical twins.

The receptor was isolated from a woman under 30 in good health. The specimen sequenced was PBMCs.

The CDR3 protein is CASSPIRSTDTQYF. Here the CDR3 DNA reads TGTGCCAGCAGCCCGATCCGAAGCACAGATACGCAGTATTTT. The rearrangement joins TRBV12-3 or TRBV12-4 to TRBJ2-3; D is undetermined. Trimming took off 6 bases at V and 0 bases at J, with 10 bases between the two ends. This CDR3 is built from 14 residues.